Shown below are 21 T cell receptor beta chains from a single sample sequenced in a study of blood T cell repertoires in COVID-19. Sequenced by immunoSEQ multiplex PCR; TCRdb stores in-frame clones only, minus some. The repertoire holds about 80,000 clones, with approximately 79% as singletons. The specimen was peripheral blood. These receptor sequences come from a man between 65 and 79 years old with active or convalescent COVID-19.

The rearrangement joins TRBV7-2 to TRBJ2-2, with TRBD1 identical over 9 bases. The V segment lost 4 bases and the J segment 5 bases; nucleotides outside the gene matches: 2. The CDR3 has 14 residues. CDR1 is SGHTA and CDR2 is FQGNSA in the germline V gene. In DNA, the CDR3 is TGTGCCAGCAGCTCGGGACAGGGTACCGGGGAGCTGTTTTTT. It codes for CASSSGQGTGELFF. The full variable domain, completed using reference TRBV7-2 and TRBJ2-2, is GAGVSQSPSNKVTEKGKDVELRCDPISGHTALYWYRQSLGQGLEFLIYFQGNSAPDKSGLPSDRFSAERTGGSVSTLTIQRTQQEDSAVYLCASSSGQGTGELFFGEGSRLTVL.

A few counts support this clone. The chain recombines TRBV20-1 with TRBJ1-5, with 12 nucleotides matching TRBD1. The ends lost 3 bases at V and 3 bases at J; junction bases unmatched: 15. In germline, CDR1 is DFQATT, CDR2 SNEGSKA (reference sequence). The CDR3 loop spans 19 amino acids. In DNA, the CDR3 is TGCAGTGCTAGTAAAGTTCCGGGACAGGGGGCCACACTCAATCAGCCCCAGCATTTT. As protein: CSASKVPGQGATLNQPQHF.

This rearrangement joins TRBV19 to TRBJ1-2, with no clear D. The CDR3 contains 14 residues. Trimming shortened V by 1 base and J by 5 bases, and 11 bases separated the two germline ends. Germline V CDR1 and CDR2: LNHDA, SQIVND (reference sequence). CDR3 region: CASSIASTPYGYTF. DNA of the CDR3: TGTGCCAGTAGTATAGCTTCGACACCGTATGGCTACACCTTC.

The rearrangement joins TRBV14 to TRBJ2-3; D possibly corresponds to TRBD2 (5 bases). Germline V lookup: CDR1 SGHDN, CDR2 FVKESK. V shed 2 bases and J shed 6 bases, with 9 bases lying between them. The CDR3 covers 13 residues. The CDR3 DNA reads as TGTGCCAGCAGCCAAAATACTAGGGATACGCAGTATTTT. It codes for CASSQNTRDTQYF.

In DNA, the CDR3 is TGTGCCAGCAGTGATCAGGGGCGCACCACTGAAGCTTTCTTT. Protein product: CASSDQGRTTEAFF. The chain uses TRBV2 and TRBJ1-1; D is perhaps TRBD1 (6 bases). Trimming cost V 3 bases and J 4 bases, with 12 bases left between them. From germline, CDR1 is SNHLY and CDR2 FYNNEI. This CDR3 has 14 amino acids.

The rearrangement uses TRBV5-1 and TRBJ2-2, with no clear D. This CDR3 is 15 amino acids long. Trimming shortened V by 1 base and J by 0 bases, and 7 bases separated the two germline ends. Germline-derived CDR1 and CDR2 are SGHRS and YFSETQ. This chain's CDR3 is CASSLISANTGELFF. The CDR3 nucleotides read TGCGCCAGCAGCTTGATCAGCGCGAACACCGGGGAGCTGTTTTTT.

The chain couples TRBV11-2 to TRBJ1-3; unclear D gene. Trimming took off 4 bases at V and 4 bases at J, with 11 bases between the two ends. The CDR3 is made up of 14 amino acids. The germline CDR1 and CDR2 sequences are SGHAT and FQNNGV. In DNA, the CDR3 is TGTGCCAGCAGCTCGGAGCACTGGGGAAACACCATATATTTT. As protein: CASSSEHWGNTIYF.

In nucleotides, the CDR3 is TGTGCCATCAGTGAGGGGGGGAGTCGGGATCAGCCCCAGCATTTT. This sequence encodes CAISEGGSRDQPQHF. The chain employs TRBV10-3 and TRBJ1-5, with a weak D call TRBD1 (5 bases). CDR1 and CDR2 (germline): ENHRY, SYGVKD. This CDR3 contains 15 residues. V was cut by 2 bases and J by 5 bases, with 13 bases left in between.

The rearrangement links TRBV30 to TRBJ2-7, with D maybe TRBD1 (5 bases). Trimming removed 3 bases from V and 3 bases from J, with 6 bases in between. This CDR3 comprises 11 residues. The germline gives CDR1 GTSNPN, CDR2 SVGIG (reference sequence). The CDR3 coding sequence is TGTGCCTGGAGCGACAGCTACGAGCAGTACTTC. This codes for CAWSDSYEQYF.

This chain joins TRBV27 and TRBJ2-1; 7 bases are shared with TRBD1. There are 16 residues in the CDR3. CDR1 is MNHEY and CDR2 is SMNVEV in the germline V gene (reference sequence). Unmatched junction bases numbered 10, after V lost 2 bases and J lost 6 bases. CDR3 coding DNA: TGTGCCAGCAGTTTAGAGGGGGCTCCCATACGCAATGAGCAGTTCTTC. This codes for CASSLEGAPIRNEQFF.

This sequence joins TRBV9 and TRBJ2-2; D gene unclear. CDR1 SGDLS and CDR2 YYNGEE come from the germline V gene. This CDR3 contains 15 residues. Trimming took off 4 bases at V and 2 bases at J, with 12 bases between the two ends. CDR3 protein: CASSRDPSNTGELFF. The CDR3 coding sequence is TGTGCCAGCAGCCGAGATCCTTCTAACACCGGGGAGCTGTTTTTT.

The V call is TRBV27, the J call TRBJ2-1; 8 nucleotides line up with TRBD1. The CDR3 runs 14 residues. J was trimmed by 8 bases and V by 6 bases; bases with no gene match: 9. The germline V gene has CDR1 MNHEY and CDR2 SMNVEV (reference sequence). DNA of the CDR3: TGTGCCAGCAGCGGACAGGGTGCGGGTTATGAGCAGTTCTTC. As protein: CASSGQGAGYEQFF.

CDR3 in DNA: TGTGCCAGCAGTGCCGGTGATGGCTACACCTTC. It yields the protein CASSAGDGYTF. The gene calls are TRBV2 and TRBJ1-2; D not resolved. CDR1 SNHLY and CDR2 FYNNEI come from the germline V gene. The ends were cut back, 4 bases at V and 6 bases at J, with 6 bases in the middle. The length of the CDR3 is 11 residues.

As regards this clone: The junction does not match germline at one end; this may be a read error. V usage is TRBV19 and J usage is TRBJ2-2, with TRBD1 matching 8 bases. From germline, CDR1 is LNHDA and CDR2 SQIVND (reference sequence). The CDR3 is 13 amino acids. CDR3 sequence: CAGSDRGIGELFF. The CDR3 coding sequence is TGTGCCGGTAGTGACAGGGGAATCGGGGAGCTGTTTTTT. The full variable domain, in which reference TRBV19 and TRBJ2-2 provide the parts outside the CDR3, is DGGITQSPKYLFRKEGQNVTLSCEQNLNHDAMYWYRQDPGQGLRLIYYSQIVNDFQKGDIAEGYSVSREKKESFPLTVTSAQKNPTAFYLCAGSDRGIGELFFGEGSRLTVL.

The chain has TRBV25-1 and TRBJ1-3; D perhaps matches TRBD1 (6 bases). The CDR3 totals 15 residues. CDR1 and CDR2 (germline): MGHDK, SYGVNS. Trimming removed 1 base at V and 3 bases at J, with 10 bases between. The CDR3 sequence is CASSEFRGVGNTIYF. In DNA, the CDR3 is TGTGCCAGCAGTGAATTCAGGGGCGTTGGAAACACCATATATTTT.

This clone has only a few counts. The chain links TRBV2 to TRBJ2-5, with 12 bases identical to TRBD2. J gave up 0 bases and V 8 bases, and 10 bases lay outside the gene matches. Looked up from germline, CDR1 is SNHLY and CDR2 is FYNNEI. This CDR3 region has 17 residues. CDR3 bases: TGTGCCAGCCGCCGACTAGCGGGGGCCTTGTACCAAGAGACCCAGTACTTC. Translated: CASRRLAGALYQETQYF.

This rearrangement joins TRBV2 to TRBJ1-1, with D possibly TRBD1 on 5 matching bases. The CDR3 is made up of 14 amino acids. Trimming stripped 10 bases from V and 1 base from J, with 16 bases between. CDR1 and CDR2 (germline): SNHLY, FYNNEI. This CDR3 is CATASDSWNTEAFF. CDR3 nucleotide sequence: TGTGCCACCGCGTCAGACAGTTGGAACACTGAAGCTTTCTTT.

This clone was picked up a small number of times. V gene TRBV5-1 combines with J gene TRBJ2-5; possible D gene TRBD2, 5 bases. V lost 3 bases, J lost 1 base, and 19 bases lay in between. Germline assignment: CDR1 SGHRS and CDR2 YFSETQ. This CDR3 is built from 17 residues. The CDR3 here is CASSSGVRRATQETQYF. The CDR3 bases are TGCGCCAGCAGCTCCGGGGTTCGGCGGGCAACCCAAGAGACCCAGTACTTC. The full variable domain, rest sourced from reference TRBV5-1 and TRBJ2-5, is KAGVTQTPRYLIKTRGQQVTLSCSPISGHRSVSWYQQTPGQGLQFLFEYFSETQRNKGNFPGRFSGRQFSNSRSEMNVSTLELGDSALYLCASSSGVRRATQETQYFGPGTRLLVL.

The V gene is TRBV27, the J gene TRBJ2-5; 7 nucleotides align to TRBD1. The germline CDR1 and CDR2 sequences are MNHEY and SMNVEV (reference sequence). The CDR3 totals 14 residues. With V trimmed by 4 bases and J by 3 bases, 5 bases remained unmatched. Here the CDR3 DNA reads TGTGCCAGCAGTTCCATACAGGGGAAAGAGACCCAGTACTTC. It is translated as CASSSIQGKETQYF.

CDR3 bases: TGTGCCAGCAGCGATAGTTTTGATGAGCAGTTCTTC. This codes for CASSDSFDEQFF. The chain uses TRBV9 and TRBJ2-1; D is undetermined. CDR1 and CDR2 (germline): SGDLS, YYNGEE. This CDR3 has 12 amino acids. Trimming cost V 3 bases and J 8 bases, with 9 bases left between them.

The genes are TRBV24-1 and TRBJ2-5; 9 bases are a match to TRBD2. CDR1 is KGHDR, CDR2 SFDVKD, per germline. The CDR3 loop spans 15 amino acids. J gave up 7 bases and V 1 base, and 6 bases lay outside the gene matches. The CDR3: CATSDLWEREVTQYF. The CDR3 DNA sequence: TGTGCCACCAGTGATTTATGGGAGCGGGAGGTGACCCAGTACTTC.